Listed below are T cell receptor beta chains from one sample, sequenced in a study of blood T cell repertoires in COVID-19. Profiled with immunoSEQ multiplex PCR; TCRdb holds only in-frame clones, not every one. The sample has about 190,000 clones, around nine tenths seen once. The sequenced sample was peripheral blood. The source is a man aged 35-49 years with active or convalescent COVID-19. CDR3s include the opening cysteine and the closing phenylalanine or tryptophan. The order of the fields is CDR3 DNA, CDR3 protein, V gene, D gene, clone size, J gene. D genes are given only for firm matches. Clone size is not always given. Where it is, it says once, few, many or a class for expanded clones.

CDR3 DNA: TGTGCCAGCAGTGGGACAGCCGCTAGCAATCAGCCCCAGCATTTT
CDR3 protein: CASSGTAASNQPQHF
V gene: TRBV2
D gene: .
clone size: .
J gene: TRBJ1-5

CDR3 DNA: TGTGCCAGCAGCCGCAGGGGAAACACCGGGGAGCTGTTTTTT
CDR3 protein: CASSRRGNTGELFF
V gene: TRBV7-6
D gene: .
clone size: once
J gene: TRBJ2-2

CDR3 DNA: TGTGCCAGCAGCTTGGATCCAGGGAGGCGAGGCGAGCAGTACTTC
CDR3 protein: CASSLDPGRRGEQYF
V gene: TRBV5-6
D gene: .
clone size: few
J gene: TRBJ2-7

CDR3 DNA: TGTGCCAACTCACCGGGACAGGCCGTCTTTTGTAAGTTCTTC
CDR3 protein: CANSPGQAVFCKFF
V gene: TRBV19
D gene: TRBD1
clone size: .
J gene: TRBJ2-1

CDR3 DNA: TGTGCCAGCAGCTTAGGGGGCCCGGAGACCCAGTACTTC
CDR3 protein: CASSLGGPETQYF
V gene: TRBV7-2
D gene: .
clone size: .
J gene: TRBJ2-5

CDR3 DNA: TGTGCCAGCAGGACCGGGACAGGGATCTATGGCTACACCTTC
CDR3 protein: CASRTGTGIYGYTF
V gene: TRBV28
D gene: TRBD1
clone size: .
J gene: TRBJ1-2

CDR3 DNA: TGTGCCAGCAGCTTAGAAGTGATCTCGGTGTTCGGGGCCAACGTCCTGACTTTC
CDR3 protein: CASSLEVISVFGANVLTF
V gene: TRBV11-2
D gene: .
clone size: .
J gene: TRBJ2-6

CDR3 DNA: TGCGCCAGCAGCTTGGTTACAGCTAACTATGGCTACACCTTC
CDR3 protein: CASSLVTANYGYTF
V gene: TRBV5-1
D gene: .
clone size: .
J gene: TRBJ1-2

CDR3 DNA: TGTGCCAGCAGCCAAGCGCGACTAGCGGGGAGTGAGCAGTTCTTC
CDR3 protein: CASSQARLAGSEQFF
V gene: TRBV3-1/TRBV3-2
D gene: TRBD2
clone size: .
J gene: TRBJ2-1

CDR3 DNA: TGCGCCAGCAGCCCCGGAGGGGGGGGGAATGGCTACACCTTC
CDR3 protein: CASSPGGGGNGYTF
V gene: TRBV5-1
D gene: .
clone size: .
J gene: TRBJ1-2

CDR3 DNA: TGTGCCAGCAGTGATCAGATGGTCCAGGGGGCGCGAGGCTACACCTTC
CDR3 protein: CASSDQMVQGARGYTF
V gene: TRBV2
D gene: TRBD1
clone size: once
J gene: TRBJ1-2

CDR3 DNA: TGCGCCAGCAATTGGGGGGGCGAGCAGTACTTC
CDR3 protein: CASNWGGEQYF
V gene: TRBV5-1
D gene: TRBD2
clone size: .
J gene: TRBJ2-7

CDR3 DNA: TGTGCCAGCAGCGTGGGGACTAGCGGGGGAGGGGATACGCAGTATTTT
CDR3 protein: CASSVGTSGGGDTQYF
V gene: TRBV5-4
D gene: TRBD2
clone size: once
J gene: TRBJ2-3

CDR3 DNA: TGTGCCAGTCGAAAAGGACATAATAATTCACCCCTCCACTTT
CDR3 protein: CASRKGHNNSPLHF
V gene: TRBV19
D gene: .
clone size: .
J gene: TRBJ1-6

CDR3 DNA: TGTGCCAGCAGCCCCGCCAGGAAGAACACTGAAGCTTTCTTT
CDR3 protein: CASSPARKNTEAFF
V gene: TRBV14
D gene: .
clone size: .
J gene: TRBJ1-1

CDR3 DNA: TGTGCCAGAATCGGGGGGGGTTACAATGAGCAGTTCTTC
CDR3 protein: CARIGGGYNEQFF
V gene: TRBV19
D gene: TRBD2
clone size: .
J gene: TRBJ2-1

CDR3 DNA: TGTGCCAGCAGCTTTACAGGGTATAATTCACCCCTCCACTTT
CDR3 protein: CASSFTGYNSPLHF
V gene: TRBV7-9
D gene: .
clone size: few
J gene: TRBJ1-6

CDR3 DNA: TGTGCCAGCAGTTTCGCGGGGGGCCGATACAATGAGCAGTTCTTC
CDR3 protein: CASSFAGGRYNEQFF
V gene: TRBV5-6
D gene: TRBD2
clone size: few
J gene: TRBJ2-1

CDR3 DNA: TGTGCTAGCAGCCCCACAGGGGCTAGCACAGATACGCAGTATTTT
CDR3 protein: CASSPTGASTDTQYF
V gene: TRBV7-7
D gene: TRBD1
clone size: .
J gene: TRBJ2-3

CDR3 DNA: TGTGCCAGCAGCCAGGATCTGGGGGCGGCGATGAACACTGAAGCTTTCTTT
CDR3 protein: CASSQDLGAAMNTEAFF
V gene: TRBV14
D gene: .
clone size: .
J gene: TRBJ1-1

CDR3 DNA: TGCAGTGCCATGACTCAGGGTCGGGCTTTCTTT
CDR3 protein: CSAMTQGRAFF
V gene: TRBV20-1
D gene: .
clone size: .
J gene: TRBJ1-1

CDR3 DNA: TGTGCCAGCAGTGATACGGAGGAAGCTTTCTTT
CDR3 protein: CASSDTEEAFF
V gene: TRBV2
D gene: .
clone size: .
J gene: TRBJ1-1

CDR3 DNA: TGCGCCAGCAGCCTAACCAGGACACAGGATTACACGAGCAATCAGCCCCAGCATTTT
CDR3 protein: CASSLTRTQDYTSNQPQHF
V gene: TRBV4-1
D gene: .
clone size: .
J gene: TRBJ1-5

CDR3 DNA: TGTGCCAGCAGATCAACCCAGGGCAGTCCTGGAAACACCATATATTTT
CDR3 protein: CASRSTQGSPGNTIYF
V gene: TRBV6-6
D gene: .
clone size: .
J gene: TRBJ1-3

CDR3 DNA: TGTGCCAGTAGCCCTAATCTGCGGGGGCCGGGGAATGAGCAGTTCTTC
CDR3 protein: CASSPNLRGPGNEQFF
V gene: TRBV19
D gene: .
clone size: .
J gene: TRBJ2-1

CDR3 DNA: TGTGCCAGCAGTTGGGGGACCGCAGGGGGCGCAAGCACAGATACGCAGTATTTT
CDR3 protein: CASSWGTAGGASTDTQYF
V gene: TRBV27
D gene: TRBD1
clone size: .
J gene: TRBJ2-3

CDR3 DNA: TGTGCCAGCAGCTCAACCCTAGCGGGGGGGTACACCGGGGAGCTGTTTTTT
CDR3 protein: CASSSTLAGGYTGELFF
V gene: TRBV7-9
D gene: TRBD2
clone size: .
J gene: TRBJ2-2

CDR3 DNA: TGCGCCAGCAGCGAAACACCGGGACTCTCCTACGAGCAGTACTTC
CDR3 protein: CASSETPGLSYEQYF
V gene: TRBV5-1
D gene: .
clone size: .
J gene: TRBJ2-7

CDR3 DNA: TGCGCCAGCACGTCCCGTGGCAGGCCGGGGGAGCAGTACTTC
CDR3 protein: CASTSRGRPGEQYF
V gene: TRBV23-1
D gene: .
clone size: .
J gene: TRBJ2-7

CDR3 DNA: TGTGCCAGCAGCGTAGGCCAGGCAAATAATTCACCCCTCCACTTT
CDR3 protein: CASSVGQANNSPLHF
V gene: TRBV9
D gene: .
clone size: .
J gene: TRBJ1-6

CDR3 DNA: TGCGCCAGCAGCTTGGCTGGGGGGGAGTCCTATAATTCACCCCTCCACTTT
CDR3 protein: CASSLAGGESYNSPLHF
V gene: TRBV5-1
D gene: .
clone size: .
J gene: TRBJ1-6

CDR3 DNA: TGCAGCGTTGAGGCCACCAGCACAGATACGCAGTATTTT
CDR3 protein: CSVEATSTDTQYF
V gene: TRBV29-1
D gene: .
clone size: .
J gene: TRBJ2-3

CDR3 DNA: TGTGCCAGCAGCGTAGATTGGGGCAAAACTGAAGCTTTCTTT
CDR3 protein: CASSVDWGKTEAFF
V gene: TRBV9
D gene: .
clone size: .
J gene: TRBJ1-1

CDR3 DNA: TGTGCCAGCAGCTTACTATCAGGGGCGGAGGTTGGTGAAAAACTGTTTTTT
CDR3 protein: CASSLLSGAEVGEKLFF
V gene: TRBV7-8
D gene: .
clone size: few
J gene: TRBJ1-4

CDR3 DNA: TGTGCCAGTAGTCCTGGACTAGCGGGCACCGGGGAGCTGTTTTTT
CDR3 protein: CASSPGLAGTGELFF
V gene: TRBV19
D gene: TRBD2
clone size: .
J gene: TRBJ2-2

CDR3 DNA: TGTGCCAGCAGTTCCCGGGACATGAAAGCCAAAAACATTCAGTACTTC
CDR3 protein: CASSSRDMKAKNIQYF
V gene: TRBV6-5
D gene: .
clone size: .
J gene: TRBJ2-4

CDR3 DNA: TGTGCCAGCTCACCCCGGACAGGACCCACAGATACGCAGTATTTT
CDR3 protein: CASSPRTGPTDTQYF
V gene: TRBV18
D gene: TRBD1
clone size: .
J gene: TRBJ2-3

CDR3 DNA: TGTGCCAGCAGCCTTGGACAGCTTAACTATGGCTACACCTTC
CDR3 protein: CASSLGQLNYGYTF
V gene: TRBV7-2
D gene: .
clone size: .
J gene: TRBJ1-2

CDR3 DNA: TGTGCCAGCAGCCCCCGCCCCGGGGGGGAGCTGTTTTTT
CDR3 protein: CASSPRPGGELFF
V gene: TRBV3-1/TRBV3-2
D gene: .
clone size: .
J gene: TRBJ2-2

CDR3 DNA: TGCAGCGTTCACAGTAGGGGCACTGAAGCTTTCTTT
CDR3 protein: CSVHSRGTEAFF
V gene: TRBV29-1
D gene: .
clone size: .
J gene: TRBJ1-1

CDR3 DNA: TGCGCCAGCAGCCACGGGGAGTGGGGCAATCAGCCCCAGCATTTT
CDR3 protein: CASSHGEWGNQPQHF
V gene: TRBV4-1
D gene: .
clone size: .
J gene: TRBJ1-5

CDR3 DNA: TGCGCCAGCAGCCATGCCGGGACAGCGACCGGGGAGCTGTTTTTT
CDR3 protein: CASSHAGTATGELFF
V gene: TRBV4-1
D gene: TRBD1
clone size: few
J gene: TRBJ2-2

CDR3 DNA: TGTGCCAGCAGCTTACGGGATTTTAATGAAAAACTGTTTTTT
CDR3 protein: CASSLRDFNEKLFF
V gene: TRBV7-8
D gene: .
clone size: .
J gene: TRBJ1-4

CDR3 DNA: TGTGCTAGTGGTCCTAAACTGAGCACTGAAGCTTTCTTT
CDR3 protein: CASGPKLSTEAFF
V gene: TRBV12-5
D gene: .
clone size: .
J gene: TRBJ1-1

CDR3 DNA: TGTGCCTGGAGTCGACAGGGGAACTATGGCTACACCTTC
CDR3 protein: CAWSRQGNYGYTF
V gene: TRBV30
D gene: TRBD1
clone size: few
J gene: TRBJ1-2

CDR3 DNA: TGTGCCAGCAGCTTGTATGGGAGCTCCTATAATTCACCCCTCCACTTT
CDR3 protein: CASSLYGSSYNSPLHF
V gene: TRBV5-8
D gene: .
clone size: .
J gene: TRBJ1-6

CDR3 DNA: TGTGCCAGCCAAGCGGGGGGGCAGACCCAGTACTTC
CDR3 protein: CASQAGGQTQYF
V gene: TRBV2
D gene: TRBD2
clone size: .
J gene: TRBJ2-5

CDR3 DNA: TGTGCCAGCAGCGCCGACAGGGGAAGTGGCTACACCTTC
CDR3 protein: CASSADRGSGYTF
V gene: TRBV7-2
D gene: TRBD1
clone size: .
J gene: TRBJ1-2

CDR3 DNA: TGTGCCAGCAGCAGACGGGACAGGGGCCGTGAAGCTTTCTTT
CDR3 protein: CASSRRDRGREAFF
V gene: TRBV6-5
D gene: TRBD1
clone size: .
J gene: TRBJ1-1

CDR3 DNA: TGTGCCAGCAGTCCGGGGACAGCTTCCTATGGCTACACCTTC
CDR3 protein: CASSPGTASYGYTF
V gene: TRBV28
D gene: TRBD1
clone size: .
J gene: TRBJ1-2